This TCR beta chain was identified during a study of blood T cell repertoires in COVID-19. Study-wide context: Samples came from the United States, Italy and Spain, spanning acute and convalescent COVID-19. PBMCs, B-cell-depleted T cells, or T cells were the source of the cDNA or gDNA that made up the material.

V was clipped by 7 bases and J by 5 bases; unmatched bases: 7. Germline assignment: CDR1 SQVTM and CDR2 ANQGSEA. This CDR3 has 12 residues. This table comes from immunoSEQ multiplex PCR, and its TCRdb copy is limited to in-frame clones, with some not included. The table lists some 110,000 clones, around 86% of them singletons. This TCR was recovered from a human donor in a cohort sampled during active COVID-19. This chain uses TRBV29-1 with TRBJ2-7; 8 bases fit TRBD1. Specimen: peripheral blood. The CDR3 region has the DNA TGCAGCGGAACGGACAGGGCCCACGAGCAGTACTTC. Translation gives CSGTDRAHEQYF.